Sequencing of this TCR beta chain was carried out in a study of PD-1 blockade in classical Hodgkin lymphoma. Overall study: The patients were dosed with nivolumab 3 mg/kg, infused intravenously every 2 weeks. General study results and limits: Only CD4+ TCR diversity, not CD8+, had risen significantly by C4D1. The drivers behind the repertoire differences, possibly disease activity or prior therapy, remain undefined. Baseline diversity was lower in partial responders and progressors than complete responders.

This clone was observed a few times. The antigen is not known. The repertoire was sequenced with immunoSEQ multiplex PCR; TCRdb's copy has only in-frame clones and lacks some. The sample consists of 20,000 to 30,000 clones, approximately 80% of them appearing once. Every patient relapsed after autologous stem cell transplantation, and brentuximab vedotin exposure varied. Trimming took off 1 base at V and 2 bases at J, with 5 bases between the two ends. The CDR3 extends over 14 amino acids. CDR1 SGHTA and CDR2 FQGNSA come from the germline V gene. Sequencing was performed on peripheral blood mononuclear cells (PBMCs), taken before the second cycle of nivolumab. The chain links TRBV7-2 to TRBJ2-2, with D maybe TRBD2 (5 bases). The TCR sequence derives from a human donor with classical Hodgkin lymphoma. The CDR3 DNA follows: TGTGCCAGCAGCTTAGGACTAAACACCGGGGAGCTGTTTTTT. This gives the protein CASSLGLNTGELFF.